Listed below are T cell receptor beta chains from one sample, sequenced in a study of T cell responses to AZD1222 COVID-19 vaccine. The repertoire was sequenced with immunoSEQ multiplex PCR; TCRdb's copy has only in-frame clones and lacks some. The sample gives 150,000 to 200,000 clones, roughly nine tenths of which show up once; around 3.6% is in the top ten. Sequences were derived from peripheral blood, sampled 28 days after the second dose of the MenACWY control vaccine. All receptors come from an adult who received the MenACWY meningococcal vaccine as a control. Each CDR3 is given with its conserved first and last residue. D genes are given only for firm matches. A clone size is listed for some rows: how often the clone was seen (once, few, many), or a class if it is expanded.

-	TRBJ1-2	TRBV12-3/TRBV12-4	-	TGTGCCAGCAGTTTAGCGACCTATGGCTACACCTTC	CASSLATYGYTF
-	TRBJ1-1	TRBV5-1	TRBD1	TGCGCCAGCAGCTTGGTAGGCGACAGGGGGCTTAGTGACACTGAAGCTTTCTTT	CASSLVGDRGLSDTEAFF
few	TRBJ2-7	TRBV25-1	TRBD1	TGTGCCAGCAGTGGGGGACAGGGGTCCTACGAGCAGTACTTC	CASSGGQGSYEQYF
-	TRBJ1-3	TRBV19	-	TGTGCCAGTAGTATTCGTAGGAACACCATATATTTT	CASSIRRNTIYF
few	TRBJ1-6	TRBV6-5	TRBD1	TGTGCCAGCAGTTTTTTTTCGGGACAGGGGAGTTCACCCCTCCACTTT	CASSFFSGQGSSPLHF
-	TRBJ1-1	TRBV24-1	TRBD1	TGTGCCACCAGTGTGGGACAGGGCCCGAAGACTGAAGCTTTCTTT	CATSVGQGPKTEAFF
-	TRBJ2-7	TRBV7-6	-	TGTGCCAGCAGCTTAGACCCGCGTCCCCACGAGCAGTACTTC	CASSLDPRPHEQYF
-	TRBJ1-5	TRBV5-5	-	TGTGCCAGCAGCTTGGTTGGGGTGCATCAGCCCCAGCATTTT	CASSLVGVHQPQHF
-	TRBJ2-3	TRBV5-1	-	TGCGCCAGCAGCCCCCAGTCCCCTCACACAGATACGCAGTATTTT	CASSPQSPHTDTQYF
-	TRBJ1-2	TRBV6-5	TRBD1	TGTGCCAGCAGTACCGGACAGGGTATCGGCTACACCTTC	CASSTGQGIGYTF
-	TRBJ1-3	TRBV12-5	-	TGTGCTAGTGGTTTGTCAGGTGGAAACACCATATATTTT	CASGLSGGNTIYF
-	TRBJ1-2	TRBV25-1	TRBD1	TGTGCCAGCAGTCCCCGGGACAGGAGGCCTAACACCTTC	CASSPRDRRPNTF
-	TRBJ2-5	TRBV7-6	-	TGTGCCAGCAGCAGAAGCGGAACCCAAGAGACCCAGTACTTC	CASSRSGTQETQYF
-	TRBJ2-3	TRBV14	TRBD2	TGTGCCAGCAGCCGAGGCGGGAGCGGGACAGATACGCAGTATTTT	CASSRGGSGTDTQYF
-	TRBJ2-1	TRBV7-2	TRBD1	TGTGCCAGCAAGGGGACAGGGAACGGGAATGAGCAGTTCTTC	CASKGTGNGNEQFF
few	TRBJ2-6	TRBV5-5	-	TGTGCCAGCAGCCCCTTAACCACCTCTGGGGCCAACGTCCTGACTTTC	CASSPLTTSGANVLTF
-	TRBJ2-2	TRBV27	-	TGTGCCAGCAGTCCCCCGAGAGTTCCCGGGGAGCTGTTTTTT	CASSPPRVPGELFF
-	TRBJ2-5	TRBV19	-	TGTGCCAGTAGTACATTTGCGGAAGAGACCCAGTACTTC	CASSTFAEETQYF
-	TRBJ2-1	TRBV12-5	-	TGTGCTAGTGGTCTTCCCACGGACAATGAGCAGTTCTTC	CASGLPTDNEQFF